This T cell receptor beta chain was observed in a study of blood T cell repertoires in COVID-19. This clone was counted between two and nine times. Germline V CDR1 and CDR2: LNHDA, SQIVND (reference sequence). The CDR3 loop spans 13 amino acids. V was trimmed by 6 bases and J by 1 base, leaving 10 bases between them. As handled by the study authors: Reference gene primer amplification gave nucleated cell count estimates. The assay was immunoSEQ multiplex PCR, and TCRdb's table has in-frame clones only and misses some. The V and J calls and clone size were taken over from that table, and D and trimming were inferred from the DNA. The sample has about 120,000 clones, around 86% seen once; the top ten hold just under 30%.

This chain joins TRBV19 and TRBJ2-7; no reliable D call. Input material: peripheral blood. This TCR derives from a woman between 65 and 79 years old with acute or convalescent COVID-19. The DNA of the CDR3 is TGTGCCAGTAGCGCTGGCGGTTCCTACGAGCAGTACTTC. This codes for CASSAGGSYEQYF. The whole variable domain, remainder taken from reference TRBV19 and TRBJ2-7, is DGGITQSPKYLFRKEGQNVTLSCEQNLNHDAMYWYRQDPGQGLRLIYYSQIVNDFQKGDIAEGYSVSREKKESFPLTVTSAQKNPTAFYLCASSAGGSYEQYFGPGTRLTVT.